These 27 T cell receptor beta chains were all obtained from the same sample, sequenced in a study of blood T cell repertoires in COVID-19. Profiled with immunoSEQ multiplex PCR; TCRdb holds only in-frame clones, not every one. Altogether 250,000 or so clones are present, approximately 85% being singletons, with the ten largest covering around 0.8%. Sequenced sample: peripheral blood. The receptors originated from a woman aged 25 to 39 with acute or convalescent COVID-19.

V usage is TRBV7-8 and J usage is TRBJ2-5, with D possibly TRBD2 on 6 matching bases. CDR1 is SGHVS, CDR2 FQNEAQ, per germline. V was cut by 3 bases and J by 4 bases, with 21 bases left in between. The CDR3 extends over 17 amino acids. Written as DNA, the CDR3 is TGTGCCAGCAGCTTTAGGTTAAAACTAGGGGAGGCAGAGACCCAGTACTTC. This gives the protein CASSFRLKLGEAETQYF.

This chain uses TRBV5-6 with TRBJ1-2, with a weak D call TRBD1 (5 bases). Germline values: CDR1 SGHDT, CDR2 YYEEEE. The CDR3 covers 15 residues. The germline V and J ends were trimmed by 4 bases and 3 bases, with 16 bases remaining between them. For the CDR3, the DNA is TGTGCCAGCAGCCCCAAGTCAGGGAGGCACTATGGCTACACCTTC. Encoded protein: CASSPKSGRHYGYTF.

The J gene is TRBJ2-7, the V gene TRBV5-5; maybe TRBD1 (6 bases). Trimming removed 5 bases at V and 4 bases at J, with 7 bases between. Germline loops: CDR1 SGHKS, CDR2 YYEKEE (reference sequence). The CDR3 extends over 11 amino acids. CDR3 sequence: CASRQGYEQYF. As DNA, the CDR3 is TGTGCCAGCAGACAGGGATACGAGCAGTACTTC.

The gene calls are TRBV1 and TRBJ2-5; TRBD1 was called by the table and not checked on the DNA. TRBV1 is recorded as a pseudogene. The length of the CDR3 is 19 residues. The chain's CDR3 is CTSSQPTGGRGMEVETQYF. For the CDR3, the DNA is TGCACCAGCAGCCAACCCACAGGGGGGCGGGGTATGGAGGTGGAGACCCAGTACTTC.

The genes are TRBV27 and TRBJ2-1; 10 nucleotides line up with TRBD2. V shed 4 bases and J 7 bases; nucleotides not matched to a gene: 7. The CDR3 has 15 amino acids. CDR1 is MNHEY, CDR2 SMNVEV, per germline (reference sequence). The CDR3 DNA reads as TGTGCCAGCAGTTCCCTAGCGGGAGTAGGAAATGAGCAGTTCTTC. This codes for CASSSLAGVGNEQFF.

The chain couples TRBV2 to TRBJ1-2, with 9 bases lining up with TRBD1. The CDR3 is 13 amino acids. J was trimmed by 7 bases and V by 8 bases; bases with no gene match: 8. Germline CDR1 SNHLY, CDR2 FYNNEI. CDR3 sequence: CASPMGQGSGYTF. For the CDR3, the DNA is TGTGCCAGCCCGATGGGACAGGGTAGTGGCTACACCTTC.

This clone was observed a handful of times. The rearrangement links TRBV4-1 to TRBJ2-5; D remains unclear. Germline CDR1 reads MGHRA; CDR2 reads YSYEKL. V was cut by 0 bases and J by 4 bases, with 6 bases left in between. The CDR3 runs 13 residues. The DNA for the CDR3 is TGCGCCAGCAGCCAAGATCTCTCAGAGACCCAGTACTTC. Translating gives CASSQDLSETQYF.

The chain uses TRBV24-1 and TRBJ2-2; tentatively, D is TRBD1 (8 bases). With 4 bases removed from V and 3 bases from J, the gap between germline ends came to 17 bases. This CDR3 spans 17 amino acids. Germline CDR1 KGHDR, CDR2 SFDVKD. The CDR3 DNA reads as TGTGCCACCAGTGACCCATACACAGGGGGGGACACCGGGGAGCTGTTTTTT. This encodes CATSDPYTGGDTGELFF.

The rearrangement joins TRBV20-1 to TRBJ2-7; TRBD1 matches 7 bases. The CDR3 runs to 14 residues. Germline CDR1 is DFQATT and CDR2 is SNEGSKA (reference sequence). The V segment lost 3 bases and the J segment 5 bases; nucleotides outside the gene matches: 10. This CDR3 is CSASPLTGLNEQYF. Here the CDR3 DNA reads TGCAGTGCTAGTCCCCTGACAGGGTTAAACGAGCAGTACTTC.

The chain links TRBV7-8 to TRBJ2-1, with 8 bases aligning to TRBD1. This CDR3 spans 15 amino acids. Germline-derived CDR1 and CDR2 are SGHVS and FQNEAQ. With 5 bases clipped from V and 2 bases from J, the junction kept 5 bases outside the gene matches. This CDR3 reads CASSRTGSPYNEQFF. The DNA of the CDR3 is TGTGCCAGCAGCAGGACAGGGTCCCCCTACAATGAGCAGTTCTTC.

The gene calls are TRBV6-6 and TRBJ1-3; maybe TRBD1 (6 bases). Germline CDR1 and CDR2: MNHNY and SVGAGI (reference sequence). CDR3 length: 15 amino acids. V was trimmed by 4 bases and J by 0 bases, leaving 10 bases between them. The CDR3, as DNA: TGTGCCAGCAGTTCGACAGGACCCTCTGGAAACACCATATATTTT. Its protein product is CASSSTGPSGNTIYF.

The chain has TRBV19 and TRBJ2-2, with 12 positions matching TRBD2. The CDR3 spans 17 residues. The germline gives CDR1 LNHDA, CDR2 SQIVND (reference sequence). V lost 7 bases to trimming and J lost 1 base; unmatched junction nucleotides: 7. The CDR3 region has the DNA TGTGCCAGTATTTACGAGACTAGCGGGAGGAACACCGGGGAGCTGTTTTTT. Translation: CASIYETSGRNTGELFF.

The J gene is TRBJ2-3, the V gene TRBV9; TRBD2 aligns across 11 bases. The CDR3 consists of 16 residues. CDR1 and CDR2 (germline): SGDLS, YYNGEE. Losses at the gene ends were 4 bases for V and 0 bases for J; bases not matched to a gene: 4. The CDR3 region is CASSPRTSGSTDTQYF. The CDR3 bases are TGTGCCAGCAGCCCAAGGACTAGCGGGAGCACAGATACGCAGTATTTT.

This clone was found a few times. The CDR3 region has the DNA TGTGCCAGCAGCTTAGAGGCGGACACTGAAGCTTTCTTT. This gives the protein CASSLEADTEAFF. The chain is built from TRBV7-8 and TRBJ1-1; D not certain. The V end was cut by 1 base, the J end by 3 bases, with 6 bases between. CDR3 length: 13 residues. Germline V gene data show CDR1 as SGHVS and CDR2 as FQNEAQ. Supplemented by reference TRBV7-8 and TRBJ1-1, the full variable domain reads GAGVSQSPRYKVAKRGQDVALRCDPISGHVSLFWYQQALGQGPEFLTYFQNEAQLDKSGLPSDRFFAERPEGSVSTLKIQRTQQEDSAVYLCASSLEADTEAFFGQGTRLTVV.

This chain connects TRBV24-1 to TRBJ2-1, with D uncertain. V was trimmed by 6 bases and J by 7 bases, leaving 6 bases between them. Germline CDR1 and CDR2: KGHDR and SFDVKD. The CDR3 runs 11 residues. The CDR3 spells CATSHRNEQFF. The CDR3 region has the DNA TGTGCCACCAGTCACAGAAATGAGCAGTTCTTC.

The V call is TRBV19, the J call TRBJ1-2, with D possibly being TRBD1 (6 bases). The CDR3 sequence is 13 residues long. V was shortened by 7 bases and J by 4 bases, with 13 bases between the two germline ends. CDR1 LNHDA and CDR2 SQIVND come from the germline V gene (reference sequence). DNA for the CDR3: TGTGCCAGTAAGGACAGCCGAATCTATGGCTACACCTTC. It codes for CASKDSRIYGYTF.

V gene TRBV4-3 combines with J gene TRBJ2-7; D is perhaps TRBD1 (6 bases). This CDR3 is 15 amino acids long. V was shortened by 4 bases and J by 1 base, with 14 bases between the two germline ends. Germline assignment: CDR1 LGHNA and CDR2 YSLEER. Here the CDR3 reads CASSPGTRGSYEQYF. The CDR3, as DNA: TGCGCCAGCAGCCCAGGGACCAGGGGATCCTACGAGCAGTACTTC.

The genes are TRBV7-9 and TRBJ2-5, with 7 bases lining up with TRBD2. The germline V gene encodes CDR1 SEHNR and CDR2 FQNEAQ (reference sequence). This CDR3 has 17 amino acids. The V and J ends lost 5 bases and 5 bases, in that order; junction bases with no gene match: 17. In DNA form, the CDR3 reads TGTGCCAGCAGCCCCTTGGCTCAGCGGGAAGGGTTTGAGACCCAGTACTTC. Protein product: CASSPLAQREGFETQYF.

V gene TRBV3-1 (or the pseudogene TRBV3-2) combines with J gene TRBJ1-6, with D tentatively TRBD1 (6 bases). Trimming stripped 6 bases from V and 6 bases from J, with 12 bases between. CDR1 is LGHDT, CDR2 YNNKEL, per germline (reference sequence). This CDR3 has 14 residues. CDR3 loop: CASRTGTTNSPLHF. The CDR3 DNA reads TGTGCCAGCAGAACCGGGACAACTAATTCACCCCTCCACTTT.

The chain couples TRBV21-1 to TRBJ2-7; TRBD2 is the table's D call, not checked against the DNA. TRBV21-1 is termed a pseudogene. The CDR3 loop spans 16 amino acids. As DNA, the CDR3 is TGTGCCAGCAGCAGGTCTAGCGGGAGTCGCTCCTACGAGCAGTACTTC. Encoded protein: CASSRSSGSRSYEQYF.

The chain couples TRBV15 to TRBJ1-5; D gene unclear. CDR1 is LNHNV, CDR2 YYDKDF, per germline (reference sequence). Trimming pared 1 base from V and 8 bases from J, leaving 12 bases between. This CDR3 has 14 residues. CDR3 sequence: CATSRAGIREPQHF. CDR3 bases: TGTGCCACCAGCAGAGCGGGTATACGGGAGCCCCAGCATTTT.

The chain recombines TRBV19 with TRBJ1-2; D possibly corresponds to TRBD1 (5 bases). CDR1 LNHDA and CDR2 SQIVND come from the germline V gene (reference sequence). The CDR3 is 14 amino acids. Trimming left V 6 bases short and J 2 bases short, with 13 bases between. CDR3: CASSPSPGNYGYTF. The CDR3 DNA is TGTGCCAGTAGCCCTTCCCCAGGGAACTATGGCTACACCTTC.

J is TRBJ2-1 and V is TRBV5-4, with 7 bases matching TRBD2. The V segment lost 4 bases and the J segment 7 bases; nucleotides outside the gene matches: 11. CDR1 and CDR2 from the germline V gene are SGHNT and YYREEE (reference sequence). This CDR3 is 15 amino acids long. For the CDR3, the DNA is TGTGCCAGCAGCGCCGGAAGGGGAGGGATGAATGAGCAGTTCTTC. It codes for CASSAGRGGMNEQFF.

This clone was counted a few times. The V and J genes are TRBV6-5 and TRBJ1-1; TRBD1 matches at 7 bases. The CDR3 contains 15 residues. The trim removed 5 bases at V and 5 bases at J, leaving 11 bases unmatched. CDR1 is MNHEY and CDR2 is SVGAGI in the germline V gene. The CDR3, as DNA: TGTGCCAGCAGTCCAGGGGGACAGTCTCGTACTGAAGCTTTCTTT. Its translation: CASSPGGQSRTEAFF.

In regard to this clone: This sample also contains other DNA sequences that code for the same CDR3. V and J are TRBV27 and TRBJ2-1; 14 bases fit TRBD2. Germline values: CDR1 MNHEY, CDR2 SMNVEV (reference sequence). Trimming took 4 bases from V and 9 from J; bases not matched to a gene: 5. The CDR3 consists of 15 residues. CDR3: CASSSGTSGRPEQFF. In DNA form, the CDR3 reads TGTGCCAGCAGTTCCGGGACTAGCGGGAGACCTGAGCAGTTCTTC.

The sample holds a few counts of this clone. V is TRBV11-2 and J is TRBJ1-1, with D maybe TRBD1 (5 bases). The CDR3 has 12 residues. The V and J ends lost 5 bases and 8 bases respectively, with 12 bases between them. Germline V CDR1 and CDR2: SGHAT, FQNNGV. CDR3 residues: CASSHSTAEAFF. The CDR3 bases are TGTGCCAGCAGCCACTCGACAGCGGAAGCTTTCTTT.

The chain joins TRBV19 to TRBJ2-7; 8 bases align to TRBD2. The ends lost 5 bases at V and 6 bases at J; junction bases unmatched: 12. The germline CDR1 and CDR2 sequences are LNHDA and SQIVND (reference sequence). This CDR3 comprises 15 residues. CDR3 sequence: CASSFLRTSRREQYF. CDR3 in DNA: TGTGCCAGTAGTTTCCTTAGGACTAGCAGACGCGAGCAGTACTTC. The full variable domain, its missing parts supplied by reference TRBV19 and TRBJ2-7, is DGGITQSPKYLFRKEGQNVTLSCEQNLNHDAMYWYRQDPGQGLRLIYYSQIVNDFQKGDIAEGYSVSREKKESFPLTVTSAQKNPTAFYLCASSFLRTSRREQYFGPGTRLTVT.